The rows below give T cell receptor beta chains drawn from one sample of a study of blood T cell repertoires in COVID-19. Profiling relied on immunoSEQ multiplex PCR, and the TCRdb table lists in-frame clones only, not all of them. Here the sample spans roughly 130,000 clones, more than 70% being singletons. Input material: PBMCs or T cells enriched from blood (not recorded which). The receptors here all came from a man aged 40-55 years with acute COVID-19. CDR3s include the opening cysteine and the closing phenylalanine or tryptophan. The D gene is left open where the match is weak. Some rows have no size entry. The others give once, few or many, or a class for an expanded clone.

D gene | clone size | J gene | V gene | CDR3 DNA | CDR3 protein
- | few | TRBJ1-5 | TRBV25-1 | TGTGCCAGCAGTGACCAAGACAGAGACAATCAGCCCCAGCATTTT | CASSDQDRDNQPQHF
- | once | TRBJ2-3 | TRBV4-3 | TGCGCCAGCAGCATGGGGGGGGCGGGAGATACGCAGTATTTT | CASSMGGAGDTQYF
- | once | TRBJ2-7 | TRBV6-1 | TGTGCCAGCAGTGAAAGGAGGGGATCCTACGAGCAGTACTTC | CASSERRGSYEQYF
TRBD1 | - | TRBJ2-1 | TRBV6-2/TRBV6-3 | TGTGCCAGCAGTTTAAACCGGGACAGGGGTGAGAATGAGCAGTTCTTC | CASSLNRDRGENEQFF
TRBD1 | - | TRBJ1-4 | TRBV5-1 | TGCGCCAGCAGCTTGGTCCCGACAGGGAATGAAAAACTGTTTTTT | CASSLVPTGNEKLFF
- | once | TRBJ2-2 | TRBV5-4 | TGTGCCAGCAGCTTGGATGCGGTCGGGGAGCTGTTTTTT | CASSLDAVGELFF
TRBD1 | - | TRBJ1-4 | TRBV24-1 | TGTGCCACCAGTGATTCCGGACAGGGTAGAGAAAAACTGTTTTTT | CATSDSGQGREKLFF
TRBD1 | once | TRBJ1-6 | TRBV3-1/TRBV3-2 | TGTGCCAGCAGCCCGGGTGGGGGACAGCCAAATTCACCCCTCCACTTT | CASSPGGGQPNSPLHF
- | - | TRBJ2-7 | TRBV10-3 | TGTGCCATCAGTGAGGGGACAACCACCTACGAGCAGTACTTC | CAISEGTTTYEQYF
TRBD1 | - | TRBJ2-7 | TRBV15 | TGTGCCACCAGCACGGGGACAGGGGGGGACGAGCAGTACTTC | CATSTGTGGDEQYF
- | - | TRBJ2-2 | TRBV7-9 | TGTGCCAGCAGTGTAATACGGGAACAAGGGGAGCTGTTTTTT | CASSVIREQGELFF
TRBD1 | - | TRBJ1-1 | TRBV7-8 | TGTGCCAGCACCAGGACAGGTGGAACTGAAGCTTTCTTT | CASTRTGGTEAFF
TRBD1 | few | TRBJ2-5 | TRBV7-9 | TGTGCCAGCAGCCCAGACAGGGCTTTAGAGACCCAGTACTTC | CASSPDRALETQYF
- | once | TRBJ2-1 | TRBV2 | TGTGCCAGCGGGGGGTCCACCCTGGGCCTGTTCTTC | CASGGSTLGLFF
TRBD1 | - | TRBJ1-1 | TRBV6-5 | TGTGCCACCGTACGCGGACAGGGCGGCACTGAAGCTTTCTTT | CATVRGQGGTEAFF
TRBD1 | - | TRBJ1-2 | TRBV7-8 | TGTGCCAGCAGCCCCCGCTCTGGACAGGGAGACTATGGCTACACCTTC | CASSPRSGQGDYGYTF
TRBD2 | - | TRBJ2-2 | TRBV29-1 | TGCAGCGTGGGGGGGAAAAGCGTGGTAGCCGGGGAGCTGTTTTTT | CSVGGKSVVAGELFF
- | - | TRBJ2-2 | TRBV12-3/TRBV12-4 | TGTGCCAGCAGCCACAGGGACGGGGAGCTGTTTTTT | CASSHRDGELFF
- | - | TRBJ2-3 | TRBV28 | TGTGCCAGCAGTTTTGCCTCTGGCTGGTATTTT | CASSFASGWYF
TRBD1 | few | TRBJ1-2 | TRBV30 | TGTGCCTGGAGTTCCCGGGACAGCATTTTAATCGGTGGCTACACCTTC | CAWSSRDSILIGGYTF
TRBD1 | - | TRBJ1-1 | TRBV6-5 | TGTGCCAGCTCAACCCCCGACAGGGAAAAAGCTTTCTTT | CASSTPDREKAFF
- | - | TRBJ1-2 | TRBV30 | TGTGCCTGGAGGCTCGGGTATGGCTACACCTTC | CAWRLGYGYTF